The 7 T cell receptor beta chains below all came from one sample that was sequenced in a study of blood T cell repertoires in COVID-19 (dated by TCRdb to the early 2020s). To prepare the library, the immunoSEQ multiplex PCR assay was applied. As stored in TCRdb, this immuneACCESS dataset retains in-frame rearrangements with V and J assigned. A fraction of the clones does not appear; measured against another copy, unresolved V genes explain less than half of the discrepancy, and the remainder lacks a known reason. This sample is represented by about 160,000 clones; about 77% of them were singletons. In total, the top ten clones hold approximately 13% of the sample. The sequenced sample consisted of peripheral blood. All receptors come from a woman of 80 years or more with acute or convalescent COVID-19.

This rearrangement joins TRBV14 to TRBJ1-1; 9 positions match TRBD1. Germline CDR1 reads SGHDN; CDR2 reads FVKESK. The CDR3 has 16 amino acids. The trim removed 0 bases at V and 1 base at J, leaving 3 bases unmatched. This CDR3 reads CASSQDWGQGNTEAFF. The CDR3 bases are TGTGCCAGCAGCCAAGATTGGGGACAGGGGAACACTGAAGCTTTCTTT.

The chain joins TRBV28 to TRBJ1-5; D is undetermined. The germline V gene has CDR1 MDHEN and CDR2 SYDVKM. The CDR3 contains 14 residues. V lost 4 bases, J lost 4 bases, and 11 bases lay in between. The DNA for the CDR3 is TGTGCCAGCAGTTCCTCTCCGAGGAATCAGCCCCAGCATTTT. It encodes CASSSSPRNQPQHF.

CDR3 sequence (DNA): TGTGCCAGCAGCTTATTTGGGGGGGGCGGGGTCTTCGAGCAGTACTTC. Protein: CASSLFGGGGVFEQYF. This sequence joins TRBV11-2 and TRBJ2-7, with D possibly TRBD2 on 7 matching bases. The length of the CDR3 is 16 residues. Deletions cut 2 bases from V and 6 bases from J, with 20 bases between. CDR1 is SGHAT and CDR2 is FQNNGV in the germline V gene.

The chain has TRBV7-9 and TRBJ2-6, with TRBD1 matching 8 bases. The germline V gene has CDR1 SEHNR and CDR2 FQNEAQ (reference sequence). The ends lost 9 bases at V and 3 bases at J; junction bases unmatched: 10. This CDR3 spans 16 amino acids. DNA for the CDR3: TGTGCCAGAGACCAGGGGGCGAATCTTGGGGCCAACGTCCTGACTTTC. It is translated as CARDQGANLGANVLTF.

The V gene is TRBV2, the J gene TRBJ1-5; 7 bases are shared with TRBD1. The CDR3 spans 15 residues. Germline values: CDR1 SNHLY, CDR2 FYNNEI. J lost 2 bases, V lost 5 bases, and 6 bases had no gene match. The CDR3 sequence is CASSPGGSGNQPQHF. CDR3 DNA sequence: TGTGCCAGCAGTCCAGGGGGTTCGGGCAATCAGCCCCAGCATTTT.

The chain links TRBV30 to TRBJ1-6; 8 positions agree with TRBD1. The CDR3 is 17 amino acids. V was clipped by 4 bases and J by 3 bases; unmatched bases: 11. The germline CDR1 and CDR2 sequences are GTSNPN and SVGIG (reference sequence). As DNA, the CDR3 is TGTGCCTGGACACCCGGGACAGGAGGCTTCTATAATTCACCCCTCCACTTT. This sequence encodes CAWTPGTGGFYNSPLHF.

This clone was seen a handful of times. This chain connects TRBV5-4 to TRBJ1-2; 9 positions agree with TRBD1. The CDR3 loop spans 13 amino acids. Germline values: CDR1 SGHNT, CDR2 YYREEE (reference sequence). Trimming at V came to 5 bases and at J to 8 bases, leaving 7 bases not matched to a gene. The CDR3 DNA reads TGTGCCAGCAGTCGACAGGGGGAACGGGGCTACACCTTC. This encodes CASSRQGERGYTF.